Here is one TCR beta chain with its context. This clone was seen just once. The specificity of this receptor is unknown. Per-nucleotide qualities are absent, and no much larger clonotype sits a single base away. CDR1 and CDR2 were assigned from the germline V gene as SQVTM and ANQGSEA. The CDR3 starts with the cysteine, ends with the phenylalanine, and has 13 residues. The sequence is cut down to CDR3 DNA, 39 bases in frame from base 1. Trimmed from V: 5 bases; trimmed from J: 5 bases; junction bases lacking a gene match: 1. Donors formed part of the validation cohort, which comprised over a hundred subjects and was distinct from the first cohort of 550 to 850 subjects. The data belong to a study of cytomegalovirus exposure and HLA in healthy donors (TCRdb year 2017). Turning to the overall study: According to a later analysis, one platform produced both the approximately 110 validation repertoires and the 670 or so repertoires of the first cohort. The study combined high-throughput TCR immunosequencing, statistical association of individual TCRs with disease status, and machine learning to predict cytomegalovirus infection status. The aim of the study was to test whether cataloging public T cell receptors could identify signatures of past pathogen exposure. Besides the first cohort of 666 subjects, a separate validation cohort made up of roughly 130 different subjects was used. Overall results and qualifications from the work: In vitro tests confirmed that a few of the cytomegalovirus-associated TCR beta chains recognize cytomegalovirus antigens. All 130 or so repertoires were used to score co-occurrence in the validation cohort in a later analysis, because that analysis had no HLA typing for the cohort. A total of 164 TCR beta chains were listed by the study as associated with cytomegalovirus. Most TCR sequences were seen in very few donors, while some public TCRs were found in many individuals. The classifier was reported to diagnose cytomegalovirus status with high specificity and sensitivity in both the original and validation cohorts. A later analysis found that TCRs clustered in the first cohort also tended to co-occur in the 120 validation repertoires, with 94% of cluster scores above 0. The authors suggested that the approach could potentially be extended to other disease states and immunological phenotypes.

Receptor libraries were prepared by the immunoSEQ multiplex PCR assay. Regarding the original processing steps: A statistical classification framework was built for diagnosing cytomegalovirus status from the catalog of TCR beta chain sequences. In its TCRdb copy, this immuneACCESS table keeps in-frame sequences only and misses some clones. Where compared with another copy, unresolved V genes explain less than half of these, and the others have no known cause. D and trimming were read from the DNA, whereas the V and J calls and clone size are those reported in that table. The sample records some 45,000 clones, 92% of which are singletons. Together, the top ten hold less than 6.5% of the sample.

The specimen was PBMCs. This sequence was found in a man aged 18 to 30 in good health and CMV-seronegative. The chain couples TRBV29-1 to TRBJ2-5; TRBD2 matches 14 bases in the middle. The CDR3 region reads CSVRTSGGETQYF. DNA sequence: TGCAGCGTTCGGACTAGCGGGGGGGAGACCCAGTACTTC. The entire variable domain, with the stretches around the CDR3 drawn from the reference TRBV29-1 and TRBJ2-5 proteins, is SAVISQKPSRDICQRGTSLTIQCQVDSQVTMMFWYRQQPGQSLTLIATANQGSEATYESGFVIDKFPISRPNLTFSTLTVSNMSPEDSSIYLCSVRTSGGETQYFGPGTRLLVL.